The rows below give T cell receptor beta chains drawn from one sample of a study of blood T cells in healthy people across ages. TCRdb reprocessed the 5' RACE reads via MiXCR and lists one record per CDR3 protein. Among almost 550,000 distinct CDR3 sequences, approximately 25% were seen once, and the ten largest hold 8.7%. A further study also used this sample, focusing on T cells of mothers and their children.

Sequenced input: blood. These TCRs come from a boy younger than 18 in good health. Each CDR3 is given with its conserved first and last residue. Fields, in order: V gene, D gene, J gene, clone size, CDR3 protein, CDR3 DNA. A D gene is named only where the DNA matches it firmly. Where a row states a size, it is once, few, many or the class of an expanded clone; other rows omit it.

TRBV29-1	.	TRBJ1-1	.	CSVATGNTEAFF	TGCAGCGTTGCGACGGGGAACACTGAAGCTTTCTTT
TRBV4-3	TRBD2	TRBJ2-5	.	CASSQDSLLAGEEQYF	TGCGCCAGCAGCCAAGATTCGCTACTAGCGGGAGAAGAGCAGTACTTC
TRBV29-1	.	TRBJ1-4	many	CSVEKSSNEKLFF	TGCAGCGTCGAAAAGTCAAGTAATGAAAAACTGTTTTTT
TRBV4-3	.	TRBJ2-1	.	CASSHDAISSYNEQFF	TGCGCCAGCAGCCATGACGCGATTAGCTCCTACAATGAGCAGTTCTTC
TRBV20-1	TRBD1	TRBJ2-7	.	CSASEGQGKPYEQYF	TGCAGTGCTTCCGAGGGACAGGGAAAACCCTACGAGCAGTACTTC
TRBV29-1	.	TRBJ2-3	few	CSVEGRSTDTQYF	TGCAGCGTTGAGGGGCGGAGCACAGATACGCAGTATTTT
TRBV7-2	.	TRBJ2-1	.	CASSLAGPHNEQFF	TGTGCCAGCAGCTTAGCCGGGCCCCACAATGAGCAGTTCTTC
TRBV28	TRBD1	TRBJ2-5	few	CASSPNGQGRKTQYF	TGTGCCAGCAGCCCGAATGGACAGGGCCGGAAGACCCAGTACTTC
TRBV12-3/TRBV12-4	.	TRBJ2-5	.	CASSSNQGVETQYF	TGTGCCAGCAGTTCCAATCAGGGAGTAGAGACCCAGTACTTC
TRBV7-2	.	TRBJ1-3	many	CASSGGGSSGNTIYF	TGTGCCAGCAGCGGGGGTGGCAGCTCTGGAAACACCATATATTTT
TRBV19	.	TRBJ1-2	few	CASTFDRKYGYTF	TGTGCCAGTACCTTTGACAGGAAATATGGCTACACCTTC
TRBV7-9	.	TRBJ1-4	few	CASSLFGSEKLFF	TGTGCCAGCAGCTTATTCGGTTCCGAAAAACTGTTTTTT
TRBV12-3/TRBV12-4	TRBD2	TRBJ2-5	.	CASSLTSGSGTQYF	TGTGCCAGCAGTTTAACTAGCGGGAGCGGGACCCAGTACTTC
TRBV6-1	TRBD1	TRBJ1-2	few	CASSEIRSAGGNNYGYTF	TGTGCCAGCAGTGAAATTCGGTCGGCAGGGGGAAATAACTATGGCTACACCTTC
TRBV5-1	TRBD2	TRBJ2-5	few	CASLRTSGGQETQYF	TGCGCCAGCTTGAGGACTAGCGGGGGCCAAGAGACCCAGTACTTC
TRBV5-1	.	TRBJ1-1	few	CASSPEAGEAFF	TGCGCCAGCAGCCCGGAGGCCGGCGAAGCTTTCTTT
TRBV27	TRBD1	TRBJ2-7	.	CASRGDRGLYEQYF	TGTGCCAGCAGGGGGGACAGGGGGCTCTACGAGCAGTACTTC
TRBV6-2/TRBV6-3	.	TRBJ1-1	.	CASSLLAEAFF	TGTGCCAGCAGCCTGCTAGCGGAAGCTTTCTTT
TRBV5-1	TRBD2	TRBJ2-3	.	CASSSGTSGRTTDTQYF	TGCGCCAGCAGCTCCGGGACTAGCGGGAGGACCACAGATACGCAGTATTTT
TRBV28	.	TRBJ2-1	few	CASRDREKPTYNEQFF	TGTGCCAGCAGGGATAGGGAAAAACCTACCTACAATGAGCAGTTCTTC
TRBV20-1	.	TRBJ1-1	.	CSAFEKNTEAFF	TGCAGTGCTTTTGAGAAGAACACTGAAGCTTTCTTT
TRBV5-1	.	TRBJ1-1	.	CASSEALSMNTEAFF	TGCGCCAGCAGCGAAGCCCTTAGCATGAACACTGAAGCTTTCTTT
TRBV11-1	.	TRBJ2-3	few	CASSSGTAPFTDTQYF	TGTGCCAGCAGCTCCGGGACCGCACCTTTCACAGATACGCAGTATTTT
TRBV7-9	.	TRBJ1-1	.	CASETGPEAFF	TGTGCCAGCGAGACGGGCCCTGAAGCTTTCTTT